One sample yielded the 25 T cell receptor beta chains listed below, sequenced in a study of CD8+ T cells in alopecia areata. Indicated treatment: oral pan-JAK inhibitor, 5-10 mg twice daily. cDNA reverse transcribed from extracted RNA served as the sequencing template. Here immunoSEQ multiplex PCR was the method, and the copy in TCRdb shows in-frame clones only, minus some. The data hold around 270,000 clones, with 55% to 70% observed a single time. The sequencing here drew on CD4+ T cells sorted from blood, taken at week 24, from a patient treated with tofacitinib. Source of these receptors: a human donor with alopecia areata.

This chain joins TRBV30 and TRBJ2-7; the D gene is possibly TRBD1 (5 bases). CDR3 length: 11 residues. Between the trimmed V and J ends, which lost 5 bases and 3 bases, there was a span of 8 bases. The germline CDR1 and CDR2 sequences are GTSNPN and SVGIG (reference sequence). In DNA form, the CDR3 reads TGTGCCTGGGGGGCACGCTACGAGCAGTACTTC. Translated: CAWGARYEQYF.

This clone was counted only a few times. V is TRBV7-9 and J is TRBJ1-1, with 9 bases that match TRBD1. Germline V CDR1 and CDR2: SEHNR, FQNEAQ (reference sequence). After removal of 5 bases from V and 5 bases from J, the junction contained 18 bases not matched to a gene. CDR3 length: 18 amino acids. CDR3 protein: CASSPHSGQGGLLTEAFF. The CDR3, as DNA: TGTGCCAGCAGCCCACATTCGGGACAGGGTGGGTTGTTGACTGAAGCTTTCTTT.

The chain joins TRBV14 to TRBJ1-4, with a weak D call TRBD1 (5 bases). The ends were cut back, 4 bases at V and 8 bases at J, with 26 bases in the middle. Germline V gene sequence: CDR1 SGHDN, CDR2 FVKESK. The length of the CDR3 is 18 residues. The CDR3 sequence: CASSLKTGTPLWVEKLFF. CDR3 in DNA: TGTGCCAGCAGCCTCAAAACCGGGACCCCACTGTGGGTCGAAAAACTGTTTTTT.

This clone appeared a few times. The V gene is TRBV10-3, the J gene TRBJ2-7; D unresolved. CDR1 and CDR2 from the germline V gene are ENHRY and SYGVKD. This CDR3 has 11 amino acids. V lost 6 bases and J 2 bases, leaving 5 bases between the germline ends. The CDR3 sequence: CAIRRAYEQYF. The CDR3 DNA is TGTGCCATCAGGAGAGCCTACGAGCAGTACTTC.

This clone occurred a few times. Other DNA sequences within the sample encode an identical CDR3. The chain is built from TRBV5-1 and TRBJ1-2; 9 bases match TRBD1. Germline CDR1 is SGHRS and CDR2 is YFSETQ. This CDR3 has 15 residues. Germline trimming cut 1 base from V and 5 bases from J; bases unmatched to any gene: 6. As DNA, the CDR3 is TGCGCCAGCAGCTTGTCGAGGACAGGGGTATATGGCTACACCTTC. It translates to CASSLSRTGVYGYTF.

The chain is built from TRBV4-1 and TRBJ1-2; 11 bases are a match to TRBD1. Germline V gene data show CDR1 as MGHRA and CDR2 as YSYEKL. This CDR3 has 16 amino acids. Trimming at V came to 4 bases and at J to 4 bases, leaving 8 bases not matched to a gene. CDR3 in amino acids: CASSLSGQGAGYGYTF. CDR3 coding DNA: TGCGCCAGCAGCCTCTCTGGACAGGGGGCGGGCTATGGCTACACCTTC.

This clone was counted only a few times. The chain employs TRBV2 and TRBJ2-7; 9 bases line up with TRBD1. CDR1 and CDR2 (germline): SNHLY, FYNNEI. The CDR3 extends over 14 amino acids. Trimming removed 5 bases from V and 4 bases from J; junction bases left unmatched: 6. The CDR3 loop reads CASSNQGQGYEQYF. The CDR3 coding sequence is TGTGCCAGCAGTAACCAGGGACAGGGTTACGAGCAGTACTTC.

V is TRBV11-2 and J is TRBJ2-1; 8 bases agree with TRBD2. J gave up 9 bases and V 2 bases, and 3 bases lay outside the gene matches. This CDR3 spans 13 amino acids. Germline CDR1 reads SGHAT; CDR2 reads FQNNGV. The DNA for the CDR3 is TGTGCCAGCAGCTTAACCGGGACTAGTGAGCAGTTCTTC. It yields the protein CASSLTGTSEQFF.

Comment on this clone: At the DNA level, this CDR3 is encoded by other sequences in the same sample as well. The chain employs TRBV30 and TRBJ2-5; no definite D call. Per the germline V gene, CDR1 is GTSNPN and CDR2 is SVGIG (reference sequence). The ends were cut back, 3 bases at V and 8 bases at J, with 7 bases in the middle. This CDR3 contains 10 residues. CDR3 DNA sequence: TGTGCCTGGAGCGCCGAAACCCAGTACTTC. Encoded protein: CAWSAETQYF.

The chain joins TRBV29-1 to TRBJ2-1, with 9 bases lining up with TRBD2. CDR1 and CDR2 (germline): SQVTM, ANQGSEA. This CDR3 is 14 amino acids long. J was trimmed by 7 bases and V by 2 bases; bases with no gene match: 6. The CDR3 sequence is CSVEKGGGGNEQFF. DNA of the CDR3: TGCAGCGTTGAAAAAGGCGGGGGGGGTAATGAGCAGTTCTTC.

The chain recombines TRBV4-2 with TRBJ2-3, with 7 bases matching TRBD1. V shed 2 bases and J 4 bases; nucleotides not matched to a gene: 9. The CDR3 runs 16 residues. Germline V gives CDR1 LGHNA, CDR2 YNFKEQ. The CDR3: CASSQYKDRLPDTQYF. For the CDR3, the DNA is TGTGCCAGCAGCCAATATAAGGACAGGCTCCCAGATACGCAGTATTTT.

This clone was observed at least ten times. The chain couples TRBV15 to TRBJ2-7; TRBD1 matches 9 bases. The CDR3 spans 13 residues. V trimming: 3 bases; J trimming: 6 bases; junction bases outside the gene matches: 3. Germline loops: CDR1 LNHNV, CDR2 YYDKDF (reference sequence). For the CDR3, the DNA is TGTGCCACCAGCAGCCGACAGGGGGGCGAGCAGTACTTC. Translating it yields CATSSRQGGEQYF.

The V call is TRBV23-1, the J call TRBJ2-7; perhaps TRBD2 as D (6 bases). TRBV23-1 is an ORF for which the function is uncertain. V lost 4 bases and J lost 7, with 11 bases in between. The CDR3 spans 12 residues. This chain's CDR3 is CASSRRELEQYF. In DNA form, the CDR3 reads TGCGCCAGCAGTCGGCGGGAATTGGAGCAGTACTTC.

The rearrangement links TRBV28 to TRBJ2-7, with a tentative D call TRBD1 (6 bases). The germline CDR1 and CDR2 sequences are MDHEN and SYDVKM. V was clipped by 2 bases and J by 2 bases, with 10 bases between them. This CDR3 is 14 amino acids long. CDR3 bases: TGTGCCAGCAGTTTACGGGGACACGCCTACGAGCAGTACTTC. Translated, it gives CASSLRGHAYEQYF. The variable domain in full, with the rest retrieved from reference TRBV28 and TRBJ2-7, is DVKVTQSSRYLVKRTGEKVFLECVQDMDHENMFWYRQDPGLGLRLIYFSYDVKMKEKGDIPEGYSVSREKKERFSLILESASTNQTSMYLCASSLRGHAYEQYFGPGTRLTVT.

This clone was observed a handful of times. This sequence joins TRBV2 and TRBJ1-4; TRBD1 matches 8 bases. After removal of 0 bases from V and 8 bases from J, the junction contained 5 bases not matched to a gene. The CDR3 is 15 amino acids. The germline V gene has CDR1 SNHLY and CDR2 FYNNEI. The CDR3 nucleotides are TGTGCCAGCAGTGAAGCGACAGGGGAGGGCGAAAAACTGTTTTTT. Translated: CASSEATGEGEKLFF.

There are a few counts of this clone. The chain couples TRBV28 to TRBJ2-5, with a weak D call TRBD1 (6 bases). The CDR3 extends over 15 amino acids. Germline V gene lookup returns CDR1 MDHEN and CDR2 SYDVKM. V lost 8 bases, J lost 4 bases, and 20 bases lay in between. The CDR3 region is CASGTLQGGGETQYF. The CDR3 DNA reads TGTGCCAGCGGGACATTACAGGGTGGTGGAGAGACCCAGTACTTC.

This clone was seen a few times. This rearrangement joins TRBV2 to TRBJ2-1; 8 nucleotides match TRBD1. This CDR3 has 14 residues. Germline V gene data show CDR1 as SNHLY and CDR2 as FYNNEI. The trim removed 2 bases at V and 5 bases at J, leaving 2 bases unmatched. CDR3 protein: CASSERDRNNEQFF. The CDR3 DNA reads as TGTGCCAGCAGTGAACGGGACAGGAACAATGAGCAGTTCTTC.

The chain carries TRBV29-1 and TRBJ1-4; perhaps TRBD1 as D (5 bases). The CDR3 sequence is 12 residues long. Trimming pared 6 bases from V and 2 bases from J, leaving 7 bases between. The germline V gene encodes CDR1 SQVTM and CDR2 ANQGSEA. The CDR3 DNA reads TGCAGCGTCGGGGCTACTAATGAAAAACTGTTTTTT. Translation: CSVGATNEKLFF.

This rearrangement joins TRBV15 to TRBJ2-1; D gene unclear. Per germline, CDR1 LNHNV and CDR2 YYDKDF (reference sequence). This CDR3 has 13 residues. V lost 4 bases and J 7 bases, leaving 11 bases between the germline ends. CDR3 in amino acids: CATSIGQGNEQFF. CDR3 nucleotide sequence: TGTGCCACCAGCATAGGTCAAGGGAATGAGCAGTTCTTC.

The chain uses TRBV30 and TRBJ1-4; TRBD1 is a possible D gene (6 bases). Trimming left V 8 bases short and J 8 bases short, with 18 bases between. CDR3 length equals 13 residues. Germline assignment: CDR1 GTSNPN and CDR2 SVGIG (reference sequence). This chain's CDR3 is CASTPGHREKLFF. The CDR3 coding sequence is TGTGCCAGCACTCCGGGACATCGAGAAAAACTGTTTTTT. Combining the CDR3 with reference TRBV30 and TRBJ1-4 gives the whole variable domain SQTIHQWPATLVQPVGSPLSLECTVEGTSNPNLYWYRQAAGRGLQLLFYSVGIGQISSEVPQNLSASRPQDRQFILSSKKLLLSDSGFYLCASTPGHREKLFFGSGTQLSVL.

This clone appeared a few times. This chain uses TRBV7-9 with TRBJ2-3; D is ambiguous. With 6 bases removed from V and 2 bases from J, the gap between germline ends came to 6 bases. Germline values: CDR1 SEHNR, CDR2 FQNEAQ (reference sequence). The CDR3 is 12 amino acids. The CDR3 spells CASSIDTDTQYF. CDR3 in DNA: TGTGCCAGCAGTATAGACACAGATACGCAGTATTTT.

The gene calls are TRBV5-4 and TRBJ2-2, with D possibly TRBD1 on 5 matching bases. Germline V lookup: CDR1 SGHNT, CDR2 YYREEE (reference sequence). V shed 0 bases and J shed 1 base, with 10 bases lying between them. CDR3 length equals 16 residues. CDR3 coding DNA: TGTGCCAGCAGCTTGGAAGGCCAGGGGAACACCGGGGAGCTGTTTTTT. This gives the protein CASSLEGQGNTGELFF.

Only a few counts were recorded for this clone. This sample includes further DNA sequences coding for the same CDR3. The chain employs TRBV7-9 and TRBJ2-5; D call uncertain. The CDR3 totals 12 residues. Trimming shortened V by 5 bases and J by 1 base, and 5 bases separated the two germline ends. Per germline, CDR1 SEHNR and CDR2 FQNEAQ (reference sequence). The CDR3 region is CASSPTQETQYF. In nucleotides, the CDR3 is TGTGCCAGCAGCCCGACCCAAGAGACCCAGTACTTC.

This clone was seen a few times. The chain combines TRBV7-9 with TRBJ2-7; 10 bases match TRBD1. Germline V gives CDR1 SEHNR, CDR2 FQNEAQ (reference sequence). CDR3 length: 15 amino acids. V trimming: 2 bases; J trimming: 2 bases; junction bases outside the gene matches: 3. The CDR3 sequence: CASSLLGQGAYEQYF. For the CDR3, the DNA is TGTGCCAGCAGCTTACTCGGACAGGGGGCCTACGAGCAGTACTTC.

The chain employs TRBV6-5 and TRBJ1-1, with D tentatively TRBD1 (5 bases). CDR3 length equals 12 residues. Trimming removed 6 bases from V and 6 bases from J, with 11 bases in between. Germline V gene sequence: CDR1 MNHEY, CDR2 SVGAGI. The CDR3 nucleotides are TGTGCCAGCAGCCACCGGGGCGCTGAAGCTTTCTTT. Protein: CASSHRGAEAFF.